This note documents a single T cell receptor beta chain sequence. The V gene lost 4 bases and the J gene lost 0 bases, with 12 bases spanning the gap. The CDR3 is 15 amino acids. Germline V gene sequence: CDR1 SGHNT, CDR2 YENEEA. Original processing notes: Amplified reference gene primers provided the basis for estimating nucleated cell counts. Repertoires were generated with immunoSEQ multiplex PCR, while TCRdb's copy carries only in-frame clones and drops some. The DNA was the basis for D and trimming; V, J and clone size are from that table. Among around 200,000 clones, about nine tenths were seen once, and the ten largest hold approximately 5.9%. This entry belongs to a study of blood T cell repertoires in COVID-19. The overall study: Collection of acute and convalescent COVID-19 samples took place in the United States, Italy and Spain. PBMCs, B-cell-depleted T cells, or T cells were the source of the cDNA or gDNA that made up the material.

The rearrangement joins TRBV11-3 to TRBJ1-2, with a tentative D call TRBD1 (6 bases). The sequence was obtained from a man older than 75 with acute or convalescent COVID-19. The material sequenced was peripheral blood. This CDR3 reads CASSSQTGPNYGYTF. The CDR3 region has the DNA TGTGCCAGCAGCTCCCAGACAGGCCCTAACTATGGCTACACCTTC.